These 30 T cell receptor beta chains originate from one sample sequenced in a study of shared clonotypes between healthy human individuals (dated by TCRdb to about 2020). Receptor amplification or capture employed the immunoSEQ multiplex PCR assay. This immuneACCESS table, as held by TCRdb, lists in-frame sequences with V and J called but not all clones. Of the missing ones, under half trace to an unresolved V gene in checked studies; the others have no known cause. This sample lists millions of clones; roughly 94% were detected once. Roughly 0.13% of the sample rests with the top ten. Material for sequencing was naive CD4+ T cells sorted from blood. The cell subset or site label on this specimen signifies: CD45RA+ positively selected. The receptors here all came from a man younger than 35 in good health.

This chain uses TRBV5-4 with TRBJ2-3, with 11 bases that match TRBD2. V was clipped by 4 bases and J by 4 bases; unmatched bases: 8. CDR1 is SGHNT, CDR2 YYREEE, per germline (reference sequence). CDR3 length: 16 residues. The CDR3 is CASSPAASGGPDTQYF. In nucleotides, the CDR3 is TGTGCCAGCAGCCCGGCGGCTAGCGGGGGGCCAGATACGCAGTATTTT. Full variable domain (missing parts from reference TRBV5-4 and TRBJ2-3): ETGVTQSPTHLIKTRGQQVTLRCSSQSGHNTVSWYQQALGQGPQFIFQYYREEENGRGNFPPRFSGLQFPNYSSELNVNALELDDSALYLCASSPAASGGPDTQYFGPGTRLTVL.

In regard to this clone: The same CDR3 arises from other DNA sequences in this sample as well. V and J are TRBV6-6 and TRBJ2-1, with D possibly being TRBD1 (6 bases). Germline-derived CDR1 and CDR2 are MNHNY and SVGAGI (reference sequence). CDR3 length equals 13 residues. Deletions cut 6 bases from V and 1 base from J, with 7 bases between. The CDR3 spells CASRGQSYNEQFF. The CDR3 coding sequence is TGTGCCAGCAGAGGACAGTCCTACAATGAGCAGTTCTTC.

The chain couples TRBV21-1 to TRBJ2-7. TRBV21-1 is shown as a pseudogene. The CDR3 is made up of 17 amino acids. CDR3 sequence (DNA): TGTGCCAGCAGCAATTCCCCCGGGACGCCTTCTTCCTACGAGCAGTACTTC. It yields the protein CASSNSPGTPSSYEQYF.

The V call is TRBV7-9, the J call TRBJ2-3; 7 nucleotides match TRBD1. With 6 bases clipped from V and 6 bases from J, the junction kept 6 bases outside the gene matches. This CDR3 has 13 residues. Germline assignment: CDR1 SEHNR and CDR2 FQNEAQ (reference sequence). This chain's CDR3 is CASSSTGEDTQYF. In DNA form, the CDR3 reads TGTGCCAGCAGTTCAACAGGGGAGGATACGCAGTATTTT.

The chain has TRBV5-6 and TRBJ1-1; TRBD1 matches at 7 bases. V dropped 3 bases and J dropped 4; count of bases not matched to a gene: 9. CDR1 SGHDT and CDR2 YYEEEE come from the germline V gene. The CDR3 covers 15 residues. The DNA of the CDR3 is TGTGCCAGCAGCTCCAACACAGGGGAAGGCACTGAAGCTTTCTTT. Translation: CASSSNTGEGTEAFF. Variable domain in full (rest from reference TRBV5-6 and TRBJ1-1): DAGVTQSPTHLIKTRGQQVTLRCSPKSGHDTVSWYQQALGQGPQFIFQYYEEEERQRGNFPDRFSGHQFPNYSSELNVNALLLGDSALYLCASSSNTGEGTEAFFGQGTRLTVV.

This chain joins TRBV6-6 and TRBJ2-1; D is perhaps TRBD2 (5 bases). Per the germline V gene, CDR1 is MNHNY and CDR2 is SVGAGI (reference sequence). The CDR3 consists of 14 residues. V lost 1 base, J lost 10 bases, and 14 bases lay in between. The CDR3 bases are TGTGCCAGCAGTTACTTACGGGATGGGTGGGAGCAGTTCTTC. Translating gives CASSYLRDGWEQFF.

There are a few counts of this clone. CDR3 residues: CASSEIAGAHAEQYF. The CDR3 region has the DNA TGTGCCAGCAGTGAAATCGCGGGAGCACACGCCGAGCAGTACTTC. The rearrangement links TRBV25-1 to TRBJ2-7; 7 bases map to TRBD2. With V trimmed by 2 bases and J by 6 bases, 10 bases remained unmatched. Germline V CDR1 and CDR2: MGHDK, SYGVNS. The CDR3 has 15 amino acids.

The CDR3, as DNA: TGTGCCAGCAGCCTTGGCCGGACAGATACGCAGTATTTT. The encoded protein is CASSLGRTDTQYF. The V and J genes are TRBV2 and TRBJ2-3; D unresolved. This CDR3 is 13 amino acids long. CDR1 SNHLY and CDR2 FYNNEI come from the germline V gene. V lost 6 bases and J lost 3, with 10 bases in between.

The rearrangement joins TRBV6-1 to TRBJ1-5, with D hard to call. This CDR3 is built from 16 residues. Per the germline V gene, CDR1 is MNHNS and CDR2 is SASEGT. V was clipped by 0 bases and J by 5 bases, with 14 bases between them. CDR3 DNA: TGTGCCAGCAGTGAAGCCTCGTTGGCAGGATATCAGCCCCAGCATTTT. It codes for CASSEASLAGYQPQHF.

This clone was detected only once. The CDR3 sequence: CAWSRRGGDEQFF. The CDR3 DNA is TGTGCCTGGAGTAGGCGAGGAGGGGATGAGCAGTTCTTC. The V gene is TRBV30, the J gene TRBJ2-1, with D tentatively TRBD2 (6 bases). With 2 bases removed from V and 8 bases from J, the gap between germline ends came to 13 bases. The CDR3 runs to 13 residues. CDR1 and CDR2 (germline): GTSNPN, SVGIG (reference sequence).

The chain is built from TRBV19 and TRBJ2-1; 7 bases line up with TRBD2. The J segment lost 9 bases and the V segment lost 4 bases, leaving 6 bases of the junction unmatched. Per germline, CDR1 LNHDA and CDR2 SQIVND (reference sequence). This CDR3 spans 13 amino acids. DNA of the CDR3: TGTGCCAGTAGTAGCCAGCGGGGAGGTGAGCAGTTCTTC. Protein product: CASSSQRGGEQFF. The whole variable domain, filled in from reference TRBV19 and TRBJ2-1, reads DGGITQSPKYLFRKEGQNVTLSCEQNLNHDAMYWYRQDPGQGLRLIYYSQIVNDFQKGDIAEGYSVSREKKESFPLTVTSAQKNPTAFYLCASSSQRGGEQFFGPGTRLTVL.

This sequence joins TRBV9 and TRBJ2-1; 8 bases fit TRBD2. The germline CDR1 and CDR2 sequences are SGDLS and YYNGEE. The V gene end was trimmed by 2 bases and the J gene end by 8 bases; junction bases not matched to a gene: 3. The CDR3 contains 13 residues. CDR3 in amino acids: CASSVAAGDEQFF. The CDR3 DNA follows: TGTGCCAGCAGCGTGGCAGCGGGGGATGAGCAGTTCTTC.

This chain connects TRBV4-3 to TRBJ1-3; the D is unclear. This CDR3 comprises 15 residues. The V gene lost 0 bases and the J gene lost 0 bases, with 6 bases spanning the gap. Looked up from germline, CDR1 is LGHNA and CDR2 is YSLEER. Here the CDR3 reads CASSQDLFSGNTIYF. The CDR3 DNA reads TGCGCCAGCAGCCAAGATCTTTTCTCTGGAAACACCATATATTTT.

With respect to this clone: Other nucleotide sequences from this sample produce the same CDR3. The rearrangement joins TRBV29-1 to TRBJ1-1; D gene ambiguous. The CDR3 spans 11 residues. Germline V lookup: CDR1 SQVTM, CDR2 ANQGSEA. CDR3 sequence (DNA): TGCAGTGGGGAGGGGAACACTGAAGCTTTCTTT. Encoded protein: CSGEGNTEAFF.

V is TRBV27 and J is TRBJ2-5; D might be TRBD1 (6 bases). The V gene lost 3 bases and the J gene lost 2 bases, with 13 bases spanning the gap. CDR1 is MNHEY, CDR2 SMNVEV, per germline (reference sequence). This CDR3 has 15 residues. CDR3 in amino acids: CASSLGAGPQETQYF. CDR3 DNA: TGTGCCAGCAGTTTGGGGGCCGGGCCACAAGAGACCCAGTACTTC.

This clone was counted many times. The V call is TRBV29-1, the J call TRBJ1-5; D gene unclear. The germline V gene has CDR1 SQVTM and CDR2 ANQGSEA. V lost 4 bases, J lost 3 bases, and 1 base lay in between. CDR3 length: 10 residues. CDR3 in amino acids: CSVVNQPQHF. Written as DNA, the CDR3 is TGCAGCGTTGTCAATCAGCCCCAGCATTTT.

The chain uses TRBV6-1 and TRBJ2-4; 13 nucleotides align to TRBD2. The junction had 7 bases not matched to a gene; V was cut back by 4 bases and J by 7 bases. Germline CDR1 is MNHNS and CDR2 is SASEGT. This CDR3 has 16 residues. The CDR3 here is CASSVTSGGAENIQYF. The CDR3 nucleotides are TGTGCCAGCAGTGTAACTAGCGGGGGGGCCGAGAACATTCAGTACTTC.

The V gene is TRBV5-4, the J gene TRBJ2-3, with D unresolved. The CDR3 sequence is 15 residues long. Per the germline V gene, CDR1 is SGHNT and CDR2 is YYREEE (reference sequence). V lost 0 bases, J lost 2 bases, and 10 bases lay in between. The CDR3 nucleotides read TGTGCCAGCAGCTTGGCTGGGCCGATCACAGATACGCAGTATTTT. Amino acid sequence: CASSLAGPITDTQYF.

The rearrangement links TRBV7-9 to TRBJ1-2; a possible D gene is TRBD1 (6 bases). Germline CDR1 is SEHNR and CDR2 is FQNEAQ (reference sequence). CDR3 length: 14 amino acids. V dropped 3 bases and J dropped 4 bases, with 12 bases sitting between them. The CDR3 nucleotides are TGTGCCAGCAGCTTGGACAGTACATCCTATGGCTACACCTTC. This codes for CASSLDSTSYGYTF.

This chain joins TRBV11-1 and TRBJ1-4; 11 bases map to TRBD1. Germline CDR1 and CDR2: SGHAT and FQDESV (reference sequence). V was pared by 5 bases and J by 6 bases, with 8 bases of the junction left unmatched. CDR3 length: 16 amino acids. The CDR3 region has the DNA TGTGCCAGCAGCCCCCGGGACAGGGGGATTGATGAAAAACTGTTTTTT. It yields the protein CASSPRDRGIDEKLFF.

The chain uses TRBV6-1 and TRBJ1-2; D is possibly TRBD1 (5 bases). CDR1 is MNHNS and CDR2 is SASEGT in the germline V gene. This CDR3 region has 14 residues. V was cut by 2 bases and J by 8 bases, with 15 bases left in between. The CDR3 loop reads CASSEQGAAAGYTF. CDR3 bases: TGTGCCAGCAGTGAACAAGGGGCGGCGGCCGGCTACACCTTC.

The rearrangement joins TRBV29-1 to TRBJ2-1; TRBD1 or TRBD2 may be the D gene (5 bases each). This CDR3 is 15 amino acids long. V gave up 4 bases and J gave up 8 bases, with 21 bases separating them. Germline V gene lookup returns CDR1 SQVTM and CDR2 ANQGSEA. CDR3 protein: CSVGVGGPLKDEQFF. CDR3 coding DNA: TGCAGCGTTGGGGTTGGGGGACCCCTCAAGGATGAGCAGTTCTTC.

This chain uses TRBV5-1 with TRBJ2-7; D is uncertain. Trimming removed 2 bases at V and 4 bases at J, with 10 bases between. The CDR3 is 13 residues long. The germline CDR1 and CDR2 sequences are SGHRS and YFSETQ. DNA of the CDR3: TGCGCCAGCAGCTTAACAGAGAAATACGAGCAGTACTTC. Protein: CASSLTEKYEQYF.

The gene calls are TRBV9 and TRBJ2-1; 10 bases agree with TRBD1. J gave up 6 bases and V 3 bases, and 6 bases lay outside the gene matches. The CDR3 runs to 15 residues. Germline V gene lookup returns CDR1 SGDLS and CDR2 YYNGEE. The CDR3 sequence: CASSGQGALGNEQFF. Here the CDR3 DNA reads TGTGCCAGCAGCGGACAGGGGGCGCTTGGCAATGAGCAGTTCTTC.

This clone was found once. CDR3 region: CASSEGVLAGHTDTQYF. CDR3 in DNA: TGTGCCAGCAGTGAAGGGGTACTAGCGGGGCACACAGATACGCAGTATTTT. The chain couples TRBV6-1 to TRBJ2-3; TRBD2 aligns across 10 bases. CDR1 is MNHNS and CDR2 is SASEGT in the germline V gene. The CDR3 contains 17 residues. The V and J ends lost 1 base and 2 bases, in that order; junction bases with no gene match: 6.

A remark on this clone: This could be a read error, since a much larger clone is one nucleotide away. The chain is built from TRBV5-4 and TRBJ2-3; 13 bases are shared with TRBD2. The CDR3 runs 16 residues. The V gene's germline CDR1 is SGHNT and CDR2 YYREEE (reference sequence). Trimming at V came to 4 bases and at J to 2 bases, leaving 4 bases not matched to a gene. CDR3 DNA sequence: TGTGCCAGCAGCCCCGGGACTAGCGGGATCACAGATACGCAGTATTTT. Its translation: CASSPGTSGITDTQYF.

This chain connects TRBV5-4 to TRBJ2-1; 14 bases line up with TRBD2. CDR1 SGHNT and CDR2 YYREEE come from the germline V gene (reference sequence). The junction had 5 bases not matched to a gene; V was cut back by 4 bases and J by 8 bases. The CDR3 length is 15 residues. The CDR3 DNA reads as TGTGCCAGCAGCCCGACTAGCGGGAGGGCCGATGAGCAGTTCTTC. This sequence encodes CASSPTSGRADEQFF.

The rearrangement links TRBV19 to TRBJ1-6; D is undetermined. This CDR3 contains 14 residues. The V gene's germline CDR1 is LNHDA and CDR2 SQIVND (reference sequence). V shed 5 bases and J shed 9 bases, with 14 bases lying between them. The CDR3 loop reads CASSVQISASPLHF. The CDR3 DNA reads as TGTGCCAGTAGTGTACAGATATCCGCTTCACCCCTCCACTTT.

The chain couples TRBV29-1 to TRBJ2-7; D unclear. The CDR3 covers 13 residues. Germline lookup yields CDR1 SQVTM and CDR2 ANQGSEA. Trimming took off 4 bases at V and 4 bases at J, with 14 bases between the two ends. The CDR3 sequence is CSVALGKGYEQYF. CDR3 nucleotides: TGCAGCGTTGCTTTGGGGAAGGGTTACGAGCAGTACTTC.

CDR3 loop: CASSPRPGQGYEQYF. The CDR3 coding sequence is TGTGCCAGCAGTCCACGCCCCGGACAGGGCTACGAGCAGTACTTC. J is TRBJ2-7 and V is TRBV6-1; 8 bases are a match to TRBD1. CDR1 and CDR2 (germline): MNHNS, SASEGT. Trimming removed 5 bases from V and 3 bases from J; junction bases left unmatched: 9. The CDR3 extends over 15 amino acids.